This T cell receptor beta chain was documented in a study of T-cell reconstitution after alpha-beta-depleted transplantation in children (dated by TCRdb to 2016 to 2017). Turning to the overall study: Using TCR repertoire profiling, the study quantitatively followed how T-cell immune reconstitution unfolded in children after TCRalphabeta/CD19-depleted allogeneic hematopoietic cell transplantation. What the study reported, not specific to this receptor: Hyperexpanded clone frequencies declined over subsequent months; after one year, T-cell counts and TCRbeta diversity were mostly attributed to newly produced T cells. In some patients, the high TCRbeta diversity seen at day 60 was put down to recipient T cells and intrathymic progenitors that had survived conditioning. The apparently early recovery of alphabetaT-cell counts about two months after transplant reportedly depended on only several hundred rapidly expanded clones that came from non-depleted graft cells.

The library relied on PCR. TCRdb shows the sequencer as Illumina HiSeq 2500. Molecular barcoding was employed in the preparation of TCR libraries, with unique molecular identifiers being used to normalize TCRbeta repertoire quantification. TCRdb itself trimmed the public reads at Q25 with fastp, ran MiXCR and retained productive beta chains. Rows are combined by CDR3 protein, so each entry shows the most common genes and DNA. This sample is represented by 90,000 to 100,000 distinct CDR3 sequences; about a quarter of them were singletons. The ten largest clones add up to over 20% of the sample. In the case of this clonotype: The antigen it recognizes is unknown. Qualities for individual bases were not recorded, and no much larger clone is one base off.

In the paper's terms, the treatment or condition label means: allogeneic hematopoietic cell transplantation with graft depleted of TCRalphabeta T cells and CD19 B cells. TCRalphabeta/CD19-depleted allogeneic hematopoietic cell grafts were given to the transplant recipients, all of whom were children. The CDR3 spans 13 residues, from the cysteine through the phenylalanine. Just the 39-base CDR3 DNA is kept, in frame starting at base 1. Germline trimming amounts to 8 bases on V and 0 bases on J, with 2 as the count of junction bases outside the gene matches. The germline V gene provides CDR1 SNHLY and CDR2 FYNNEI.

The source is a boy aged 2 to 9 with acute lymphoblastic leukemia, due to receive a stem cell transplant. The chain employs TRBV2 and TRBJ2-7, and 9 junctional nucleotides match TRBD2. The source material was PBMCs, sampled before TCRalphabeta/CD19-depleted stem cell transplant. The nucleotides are TGTGCCAGCGAGACTAGCGGCTCCTACGAGCAGTACTTC. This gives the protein CASETSGSYEQYF. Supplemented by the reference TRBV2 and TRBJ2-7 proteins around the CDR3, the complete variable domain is EPEVTQTPSHQVTQMGQEVILRCVPISNHLYFYWYRQILGQKVEFLVSFYNNEISEKSEIFDDQFSVERPDGSNFTLKIRSTKLEDSAMYFCASETSGSYEQYFGPGTRLTVT.